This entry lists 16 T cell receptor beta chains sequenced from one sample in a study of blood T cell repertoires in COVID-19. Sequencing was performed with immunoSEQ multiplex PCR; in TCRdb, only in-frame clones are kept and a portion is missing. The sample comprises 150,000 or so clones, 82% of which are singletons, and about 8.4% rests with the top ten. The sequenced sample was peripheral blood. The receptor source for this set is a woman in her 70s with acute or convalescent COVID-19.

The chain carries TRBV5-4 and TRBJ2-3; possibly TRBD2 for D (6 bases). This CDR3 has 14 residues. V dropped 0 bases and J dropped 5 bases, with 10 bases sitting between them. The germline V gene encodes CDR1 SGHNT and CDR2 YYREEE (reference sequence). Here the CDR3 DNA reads TGTGCCAGCAGCTTGGGACTAGTTGTAGATACGCAGTATTTT. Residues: CASSLGLVVDTQYF.

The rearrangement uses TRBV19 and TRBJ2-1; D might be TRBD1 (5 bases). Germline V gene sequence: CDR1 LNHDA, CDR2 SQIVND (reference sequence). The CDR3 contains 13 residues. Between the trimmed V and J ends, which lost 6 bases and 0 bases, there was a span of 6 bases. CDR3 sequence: CASRDSSYNEQFF. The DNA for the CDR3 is TGTGCCAGTAGAGACAGCTCCTACAATGAGCAGTTCTTC. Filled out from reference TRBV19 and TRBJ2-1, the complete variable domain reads DGGITQSPKYLFRKEGQNVTLSCEQNLNHDAMYWYRQDPGQGLRLIYYSQIVNDFQKGDIAEGYSVSREKKESFPLTVTSAQKNPTAFYLCASRDSSYNEQFFGPGTRLTVL.

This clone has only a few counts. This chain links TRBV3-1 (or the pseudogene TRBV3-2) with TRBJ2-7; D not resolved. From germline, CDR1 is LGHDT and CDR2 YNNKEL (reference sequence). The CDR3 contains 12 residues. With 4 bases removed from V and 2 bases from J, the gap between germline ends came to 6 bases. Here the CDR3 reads CASSRLAYEQYF. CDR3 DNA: TGTGCCAGCAGCCGTCTAGCCTACGAGCAGTACTTC.

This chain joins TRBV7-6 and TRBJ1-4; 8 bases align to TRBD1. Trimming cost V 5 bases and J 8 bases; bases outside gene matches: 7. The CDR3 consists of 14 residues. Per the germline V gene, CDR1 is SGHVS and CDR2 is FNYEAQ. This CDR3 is CASSRTGMLEKLFF. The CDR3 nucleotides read TGTGCCAGCAGCCGGACAGGGATGCTGGAAAAACTGTTTTTT. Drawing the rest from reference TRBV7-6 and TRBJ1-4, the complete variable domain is GAGVSQSPRYKVTKRGQDVALRCDPISGHVSLYWYRQALGQGPEFLTYFNYEAQQDKSGLPNDRFSAERPEGSISTLTIQRTEQRDSAMYRCASSRTGMLEKLFFGSGTQLSVL.

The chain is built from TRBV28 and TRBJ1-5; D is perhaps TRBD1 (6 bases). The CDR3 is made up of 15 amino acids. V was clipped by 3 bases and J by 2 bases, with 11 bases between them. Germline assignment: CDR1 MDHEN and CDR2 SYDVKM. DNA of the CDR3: TGTGCCAGCAGTTTGGGGGGGCCGCGCAATCAGCCCCAGCATTTT. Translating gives CASSLGGPRNQPQHF.

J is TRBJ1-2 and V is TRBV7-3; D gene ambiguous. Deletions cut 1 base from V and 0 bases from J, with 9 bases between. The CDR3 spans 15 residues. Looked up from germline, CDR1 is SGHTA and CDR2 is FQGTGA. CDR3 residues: CASSLNGGANYGYTF. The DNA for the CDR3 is TGTGCCAGCAGCTTAAATGGCGGAGCTAACTATGGCTACACCTTC.

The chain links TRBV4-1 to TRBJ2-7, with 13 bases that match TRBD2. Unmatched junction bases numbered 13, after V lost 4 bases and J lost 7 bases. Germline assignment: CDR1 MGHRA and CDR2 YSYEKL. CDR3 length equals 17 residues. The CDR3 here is CASSPLVGLAGEREQYF. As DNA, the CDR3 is TGCGCCAGCAGCCCCCTTGTTGGACTAGCGGGAGAACGGGAGCAGTACTTC.

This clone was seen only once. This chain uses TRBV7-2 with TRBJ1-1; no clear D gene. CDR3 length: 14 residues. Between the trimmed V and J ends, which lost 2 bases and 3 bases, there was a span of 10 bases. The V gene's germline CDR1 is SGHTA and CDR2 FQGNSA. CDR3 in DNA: TGTGCCAGCAGCTTACTTGGGAGGGACACTGAAGCTTTCTTT. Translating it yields CASSLLGRDTEAFF.

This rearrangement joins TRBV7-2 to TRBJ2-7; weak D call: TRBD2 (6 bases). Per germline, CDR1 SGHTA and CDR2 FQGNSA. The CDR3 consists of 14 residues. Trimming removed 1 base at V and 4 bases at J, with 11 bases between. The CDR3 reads CASSLGGVGYEQYF. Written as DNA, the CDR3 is TGTGCCAGCAGCTTAGGGGGGGTCGGGTACGAGCAGTACTTC. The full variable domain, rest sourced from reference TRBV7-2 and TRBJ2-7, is GAGVSQSPSNKVTEKGKDVELRCDPISGHTALYWYRQSLGQGLEFLIYFQGNSAPDKSGLPSDRFSAERTGGSVSTLTIQRTQQEDSAVYLCASSLGGVGYEQYFGPGTRLTVT.

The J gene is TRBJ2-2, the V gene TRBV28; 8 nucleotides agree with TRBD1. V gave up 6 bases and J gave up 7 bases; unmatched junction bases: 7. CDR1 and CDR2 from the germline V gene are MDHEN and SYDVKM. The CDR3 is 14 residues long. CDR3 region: CASSPGDRGGELFF. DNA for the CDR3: TGTGCCAGCAGCCCAGGCGACAGGGGCGGGGAGCTGTTTTTT.

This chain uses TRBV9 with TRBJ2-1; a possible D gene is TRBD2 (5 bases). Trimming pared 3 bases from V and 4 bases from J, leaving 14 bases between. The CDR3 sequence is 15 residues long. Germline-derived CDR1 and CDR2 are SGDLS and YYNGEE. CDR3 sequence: CASSAGLGEYNEQFF. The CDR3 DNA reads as TGTGCCAGCAGCGCCGGACTTGGGGAATACAATGAGCAGTTCTTC.

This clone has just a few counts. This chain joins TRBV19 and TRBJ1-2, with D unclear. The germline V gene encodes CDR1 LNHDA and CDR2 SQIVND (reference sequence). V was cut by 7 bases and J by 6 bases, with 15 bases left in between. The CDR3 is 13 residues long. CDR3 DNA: TGTGCCAGTAAGAATGCAAACCAGGATGGCTACACCTTC. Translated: CASKNANQDGYTF. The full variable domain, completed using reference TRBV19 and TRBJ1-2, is DGGITQSPKYLFRKEGQNVTLSCEQNLNHDAMYWYRQDPGQGLRLIYYSQIVNDFQKGDIAEGYSVSREKKESFPLTVTSAQKNPTAFYLCASKNANQDGYTFGSGTRLTVV.

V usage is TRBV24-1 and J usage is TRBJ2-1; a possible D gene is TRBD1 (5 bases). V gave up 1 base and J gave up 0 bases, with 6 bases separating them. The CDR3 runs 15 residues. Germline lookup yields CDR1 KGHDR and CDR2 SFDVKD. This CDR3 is CATSDFQGSYNEQFF. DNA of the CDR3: TGTGCCACCAGTGATTTTCAGGGCTCCTACAATGAGCAGTTCTTC.

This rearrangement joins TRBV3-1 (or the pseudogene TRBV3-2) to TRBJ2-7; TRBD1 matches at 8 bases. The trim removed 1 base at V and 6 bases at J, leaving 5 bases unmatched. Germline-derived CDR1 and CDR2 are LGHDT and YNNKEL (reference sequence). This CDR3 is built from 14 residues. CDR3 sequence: CASSQGRGLTEQYF. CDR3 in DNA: TGTGCCAGCAGCCAAGGCAGGGGGCTAACCGAGCAGTACTTC.

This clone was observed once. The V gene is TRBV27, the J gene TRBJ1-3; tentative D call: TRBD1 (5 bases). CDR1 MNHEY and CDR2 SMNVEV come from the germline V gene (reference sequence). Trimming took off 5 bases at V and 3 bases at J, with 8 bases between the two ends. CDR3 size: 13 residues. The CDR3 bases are TGTGCCAGCAGTCAGGGAGGTGGAAACACCATATATTTT. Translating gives CASSQGGGNTIYF.

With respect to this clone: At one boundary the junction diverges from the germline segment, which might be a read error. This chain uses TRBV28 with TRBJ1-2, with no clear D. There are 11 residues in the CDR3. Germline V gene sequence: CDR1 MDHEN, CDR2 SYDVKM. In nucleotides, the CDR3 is TGTGCGAGCAATGTGGGGAGGGGCTACACCTTC. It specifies CASNVGRGYTF.